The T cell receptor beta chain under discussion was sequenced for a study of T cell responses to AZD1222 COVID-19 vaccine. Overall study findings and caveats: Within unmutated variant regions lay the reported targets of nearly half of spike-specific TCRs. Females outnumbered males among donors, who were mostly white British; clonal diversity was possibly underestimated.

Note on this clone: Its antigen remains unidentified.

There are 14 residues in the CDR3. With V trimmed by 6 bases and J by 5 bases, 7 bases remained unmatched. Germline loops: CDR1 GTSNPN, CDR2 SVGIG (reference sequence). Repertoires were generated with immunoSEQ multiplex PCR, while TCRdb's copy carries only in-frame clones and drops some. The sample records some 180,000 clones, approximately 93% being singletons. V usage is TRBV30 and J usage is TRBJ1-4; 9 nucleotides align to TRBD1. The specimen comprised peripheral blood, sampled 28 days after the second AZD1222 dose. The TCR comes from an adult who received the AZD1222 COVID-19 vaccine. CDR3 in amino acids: CACQSGTGNEKLFF. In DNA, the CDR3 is TGTGCCTGCCAATCCGGGACAGGGAATGAAAAACTGTTTTTT.